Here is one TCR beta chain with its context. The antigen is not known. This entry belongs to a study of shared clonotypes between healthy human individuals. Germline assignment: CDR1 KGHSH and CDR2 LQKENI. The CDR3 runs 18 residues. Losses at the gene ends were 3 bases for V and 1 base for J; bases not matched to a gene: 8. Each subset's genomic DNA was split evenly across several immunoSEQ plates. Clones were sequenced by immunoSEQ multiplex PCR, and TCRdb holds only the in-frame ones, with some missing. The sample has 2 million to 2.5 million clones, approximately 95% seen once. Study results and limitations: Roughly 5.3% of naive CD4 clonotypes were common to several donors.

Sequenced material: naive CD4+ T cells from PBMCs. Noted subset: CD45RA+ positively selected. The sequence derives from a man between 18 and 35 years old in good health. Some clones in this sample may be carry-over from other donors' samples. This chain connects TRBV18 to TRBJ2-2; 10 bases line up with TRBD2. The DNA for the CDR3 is TGTGCCAGCTCACCCACCTTGATAGCGGGAGGGAACACCGGGGAGCTGTTTTTT. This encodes CASSPTLIAGGNTGELFF.